This T cell receptor (beta chain) was recorded in a study of blood T cell repertoires in COVID-19. Overall study: The United States, Italy and Spain provided the acute and convalescent COVID-19 samples. From T cells, B-cell-depleted T cells, or PBMCs came the material, which was cDNA or gDNA.

Trimming took off 5 bases at V and 5 bases at J, with 16 bases between the two ends. From germline, CDR1 is SGHNT and CDR2 YENEEA. This CDR3 has 14 residues. In the study's own analysis: How many nucleated cells were present was estimated from reference gene primer amplification. Some clones are missing from TCRdb's copy, which holds only in-frame ones; the method was immunoSEQ multiplex PCR. D and trimming were read from the DNA, whereas the V and J calls and clone size are those reported in that table. The sample has around 470,000 clones, approximately 89% seen once. Seattle enrolled patients during active infection and tracked them longitudinally.

Sequencing was carried out using peripheral blood. The V gene is TRBV11-3, the J gene TRBJ2-7; a possible D gene is TRBD1 (6 bases). The receptor comes from a young man with COVID-19, enrolled during active disease. The CDR3 here is CASSQQGKWDEQYF. The CDR3, as DNA: TGTGCCAGCAGCCAACAGGGAAAATGGGACGAGCAGTACTTC.